One sample yielded the 20 T cell receptor beta chains listed below, sequenced in a study of cytomegalovirus exposure and HLA in healthy donors. Researchers ran the PCR with 60 Vbeta and 13 Jbeta primers. This table comes from immunoSEQ multiplex PCR, and its TCRdb copy is limited to in-frame clones, with some not included. The top ten hold approximately 3% of the sample, which has around 190,000 clones, 65% to 85% seen once. The sample consisted of PBMCs. The origin of the receptors is a woman aged 25 to 39 in good health and CMV-seronegative.

This rearrangement joins TRBV18 to TRBJ1-1; D remains ambiguous. Germline assignment: CDR1 KGHSH and CDR2 LQKENI. V lost 3 bases and J lost 8, with 10 bases in between. The CDR3 loop spans 12 amino acids. CDR3 region: CASSPGQVEAFF. CDR3 bases: TGTGCCAGCTCACCCGGTCAGGTGGAAGCTTTCTTT.

The rearrangement uses TRBV5-1 and TRBJ1-2; D is possibly TRBD1 (5 bases). Germline V CDR1 and CDR2: SGHRS, YFSETQ. The CDR3 has 14 amino acids. Trimming shortened V by 0 bases and J by 0 bases, and 6 bases separated the two germline ends. The CDR3 region is CASSLDRPNYGYTF. The CDR3 DNA sequence: TGCGCCAGCAGCTTGGACAGGCCTAACTATGGCTACACCTTC.

The chain links TRBV5-6 to TRBJ2-7, with 9 nucleotides matching TRBD1. The CDR3 is 15 residues long. After removal of 3 bases from V and 3 bases from J, the junction contained 7 bases not matched to a gene. Looked up from germline, CDR1 is SGHDT and CDR2 is YYEEEE. CDR3 in amino acids: CASSSGQGTRYEQYF. CDR3 DNA: TGTGCCAGCAGCTCGGGACAGGGAACCCGCTACGAGCAGTACTTC.

This chain connects TRBV7-9 to TRBJ1-2; 8 bases match TRBD1. Per germline, CDR1 SEHNR and CDR2 FQNEAQ (reference sequence). Trimming took 4 bases from V and 1 from J; bases not matched to a gene: 8. The CDR3 is made up of 16 amino acids. CDR3 loop: CASSWRTGYFNYGYTF. The CDR3 nucleotides read TGTGCCAGCAGCTGGAGGACAGGGTACTTTAACTATGGCTACACCTTC.

This chain uses TRBV7-9 with TRBJ2-5; D is unclear. The tail of the sequence fits TRBJ2-7 better, so the J call may be wrong. CDR1 is SEHNR and CDR2 is FQNEAQ in the germline V gene (reference sequence). The CDR3 has 13 residues. The CDR3 nucleotides are TGTGCCAGCAGCTTGACTCTGAGTAGCGAGCAGTACTTC. Its protein product is CASSLTLSSEQYF.

V usage is TRBV18 and J usage is TRBJ2-1, with TRBD1 matching 9 bases. Germline lookup yields CDR1 KGHSH and CDR2 LQKENI. The J segment lost 7 bases and the V segment lost 7 bases, leaving 11 bases of the junction unmatched. This CDR3 spans 15 amino acids. The CDR3 DNA reads TGTGCCAGCTTCGTCTCCGGGACAGGGATGAATGAGCAGTTCTTC. Protein: CASFVSGTGMNEQFF.

The chain has TRBV5-1 and TRBJ2-1; 11 nucleotides align to TRBD2. This CDR3 has 14 residues. CDR1 and CDR2 from the germline V gene are SGHRS and YFSETQ. The V segment lost 5 bases and the J segment 4 bases; nucleotides outside the gene matches: 2. CDR3 coding DNA: TGCGCCAGCAGGACTAGCGGGACGTACAATGAGCAGTTCTTC. Its protein product is CASRTSGTYNEQFF.

This clone showed up just once. This chain connects TRBV6-6 to TRBJ2-3; tentatively, D is TRBD1 (6 bases). Germline loops: CDR1 MNHNY, CDR2 SVGAGI (reference sequence). The CDR3 is made up of 14 amino acids. Trimming removed 5 bases from V and 1 base from J, with 10 bases in between. CDR3 in amino acids: CASSPRTGTDTQYF. The CDR3, as DNA: TGTGCCAGCAGTCCACGGACAGGCACAGATACGCAGTATTTT.

J is TRBJ2-1 and V is TRBV14, with D possibly matching TRBD2 (5 bases). Germline V gene lookup returns CDR1 SGHDN and CDR2 FVKESK. There are 17 residues in the CDR3. V was clipped by 0 bases and J by 12 bases, with 24 bases between them. CDR3 protein: CASSQEIGDYPLYGQFF. CDR3 bases: TGTGCCAGCAGCCAAGAGATCGGCGACTACCCACTTTACGGGCAGTTCTTC.

The chain is built from TRBV7-9 and TRBJ2-1; 11 nucleotides line up with TRBD2. Germline CDR1 and CDR2: SEHNR and FQNEAQ (reference sequence). Unmatched junction bases numbered 4, after V lost 3 bases and J lost 9 bases. The CDR3 covers 14 residues. The CDR3 loop is CASSFSGRVTEQFF. The CDR3 DNA is TGTGCCAGCAGCTTTAGCGGGAGGGTCACTGAGCAGTTCTTC.

This clone was counted a few times. The rearrangement joins TRBV6-5 to TRBJ2-7; the match to TRBD1 covers 7 bases. The CDR3 contains 15 residues. The germline CDR1 and CDR2 sequences are MNHEY and SVGAGI. J lost 2 bases, V lost 2 bases, and 6 bases had no gene match. The CDR3 DNA is TGTGCCAGCAGTTACGGGACAGAGCTCCCCTACGAGCAGTACTTC. It yields the protein CASSYGTELPYEQYF.

The V call is TRBV6-5, the J call TRBJ1-1; D ambiguous. This CDR3 region has 15 residues. Germline CDR1 and CDR2: MNHEY and SVGAGI. Trimming took off 2 bases at V and 4 bases at J, with 14 bases between the two ends. In nucleotides, the CDR3 is TGTGCCAGCAGTTACCTAGCACAACGCGGCACTGAAGCTTTCTTT. It specifies CASSYLAQRGTEAFF.

This clone was seen once. CDR3 residues: CAWSMGAGENIQYF. DNA of the CDR3: TGTGCCTGGTCGATGGGGGCGGGGGAAAACATTCAGTACTTC. The chain employs TRBV30 and TRBJ2-4; D may be TRBD2 (7 bases). The CDR3 extends over 14 amino acids. Germline CDR1 GTSNPN, CDR2 SVGIG (reference sequence). V lost 5 bases and J 5 bases, leaving 16 bases between the germline ends.

J is TRBJ2-3 and V is TRBV27; weak D call: TRBD2 (5 bases). Germline assignment: CDR1 MNHEY and CDR2 SMNVEV (reference sequence). CDR3 size: 14 residues. V lost 4 bases and J 4 bases, leaving 12 bases between the germline ends. The CDR3 DNA reads TGTGCCAGCAGTTGGCGGGCGAGGCCAGATACGCAGTATTTT. It codes for CASSWRARPDTQYF.

The chain joins TRBV30 to TRBJ2-5; TRBD1 is a possible D gene (6 bases). The end of the DNA aligns better with TRBJ2-7, so the J call may be wrong. Germline V gene lookup returns CDR1 GTSNPN and CDR2 SVGIG (reference sequence). The CDR3 has 12 residues. The CDR3 sequence is CACHTGLYEQYF. The CDR3 DNA follows: TGTGCCTGTCATACAGGGCTCTACGAGCAGTACTTC.

This chain's CDR3 is CASSLPIRRGSNTGELFF. For the CDR3, the DNA is TGTGCCAGTAGTCTACCGATACGGCGGGGGTCCAACACCGGGGAGCTGTTTTTT. The chain is built from TRBV19 and TRBJ2-2; 7 nucleotides match TRBD2. The J segment lost 2 bases and the V segment lost 5 bases, leaving 14 bases of the junction unmatched. The CDR3 consists of 18 residues. Germline CDR1 reads LNHDA; CDR2 reads SQIVND (reference sequence). The entire variable domain, with the rest obtained from reference TRBV19 and TRBJ2-2, is as follows: DGGITQSPKYLFRKEGQNVTLSCEQNLNHDAMYWYRQDPGQGLRLIYYSQIVNDFQKGDIAEGYSVSREKKESFPLTVTSAQKNPTAFYLCASSLPIRRGSNTGELFFGEGSRLTVL.

The chain employs TRBV6-5 and TRBJ2-5, with D maybe TRBD1 (6 bases). The DNA end favors TRBJ2-7, so the J call may be wrong. The CDR3 contains 12 residues. Per germline, CDR1 MNHEY and CDR2 SVGAGI. CDR3 region: CASSRTAYEQYF. CDR3 nucleotides: TGTGCCAGCAGTAGGACAGCCTACGAGCAGTACTTC.

This clone appeared once. The genes are TRBV6-5 and TRBJ1-1, with D possibly matching TRBD1 (5 bases). Germline loops: CDR1 MNHEY, CDR2 SVGAGI. The CDR3 is 15 residues long. V shed 0 bases and J shed 3 bases, with 11 bases lying between them. The CDR3 here is CASSYSVFRDTEAFF. The CDR3 nucleotides are TGTGCCAGCAGTTACTCGGTTTTCAGGGACACTGAAGCTTTCTTT.

The chain is built from TRBV5-1 and TRBJ2-3; 9 bases fit TRBD2. Germline V lookup: CDR1 SGHRS, CDR2 YFSETQ. CDR3 length: 17 residues. Unmatched junction bases numbered 9, after V lost 4 bases and J lost 0 bases. Here the CDR3 reads CASSPLSSGGSTDTQYF. The CDR3 bases are TGCGCCAGCAGCCCACTGTCGAGCGGGGGGAGCACAGATACGCAGTATTTT.

The rearrangement joins TRBV19 to TRBJ2-7; TRBD1 agrees at 8 bases. V lost 5 bases to trimming and J lost 0 bases; unmatched junction nucleotides: 3. Germline V gene sequence: CDR1 LNHDA, CDR2 SQIVND (reference sequence). The CDR3 runs to 14 residues. Written as DNA, the CDR3 is TGTGCCAGTAGTCCCGGGACAGGCTCCTACGAGCAGTACTTC. Translation: CASSPGTGSYEQYF. The full variable domain, with the rest looked up from reference TRBV19 and TRBJ2-7, is DGGITQSPKYLFRKEGQNVTLSCEQNLNHDAMYWYRQDPGQGLRLIYYSQIVNDFQKGDIAEGYSVSREKKESFPLTVTSAQKNPTAFYLCASSPGTGSYEQYFGPGTRLTVT.